The clone carrying this TCR beta chain has just a few counts. Germline CDR1 and CDR2: LGHNA and YSLEER. Trimming left V 1 base short and J 1 base short, with 8 bases between. CDR3 length: 16 residues. This sample stems from a study of blood T cells in healthy people across ages. At the level of the study: About one barcoded beta molecule was captured per two T cells (by template switching).

PCR was performed a second time for about 7 to 12 cycles using a sample-barcoded 5' primer and a J-beta primer mix. A single record per CDR3 protein comes from TCRdb applying MiXCR to the 5' RACE reads. Of about 930,000 distinct CDR3 sequences in the sample, about 28% are singletons; the top ten hold about a tenth. These data also featured in a second study, about T cells of mothers and their children.

The TCR originated in a woman aged 40 to 50 in good health. The sequenced sample was blood. The rearrangement links TRBV4-3 to TRBJ2-6, with D possibly being TRBD2 (6 bases). CDR3 bases: TGCGCCAGCAGCCAAGGGGGGAGGTCTGGGGCCAACGTCCTGACTTTC. Its translation is CASSQGGRSGANVLTF.